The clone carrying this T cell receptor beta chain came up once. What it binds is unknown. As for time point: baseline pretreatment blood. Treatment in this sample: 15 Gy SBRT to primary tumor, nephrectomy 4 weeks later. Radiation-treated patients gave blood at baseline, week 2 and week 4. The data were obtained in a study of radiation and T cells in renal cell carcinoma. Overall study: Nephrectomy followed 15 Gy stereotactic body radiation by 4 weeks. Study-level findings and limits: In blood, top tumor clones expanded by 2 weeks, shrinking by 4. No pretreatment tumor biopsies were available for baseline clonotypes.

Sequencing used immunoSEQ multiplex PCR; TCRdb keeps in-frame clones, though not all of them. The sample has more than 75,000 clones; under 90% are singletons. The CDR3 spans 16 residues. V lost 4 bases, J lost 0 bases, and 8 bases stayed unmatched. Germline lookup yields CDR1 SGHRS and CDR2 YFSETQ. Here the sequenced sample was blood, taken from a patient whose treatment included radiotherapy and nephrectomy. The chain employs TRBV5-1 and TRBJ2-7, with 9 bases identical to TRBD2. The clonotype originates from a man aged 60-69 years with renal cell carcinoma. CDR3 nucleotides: TGCGCCAGCAGCCCCCGTAGCGGGAGTAACTCCTACGAGCAGTACTTC. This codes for CASSPRSGSNSYEQYF.